The T cell receptor (beta chain) described here comes from a study of shared clonotypes between healthy human individuals. Study results and caveats: Naive subsets tended to show greater estimated richness than memory subsets.

There are 12 residues in the CDR3. CDR1 and CDR2 (germline): SGHRS, YFSETQ. Trimming took 0 bases from V and 7 from J, leaving 4 bases between them. In regard to this clone: Its antigen is still unknown.

Repertoires were generated with immunoSEQ multiplex PCR, while TCRdb's copy carries only in-frame clones and drops some. The sample holds approximately 700,000 clones, 55% to 85% seen once. V and J are TRBV5-1 and TRBJ2-2; D unclear. The source material was memory CD4+ T cells sorted from blood. Documented subset: CD45RA-negative fraction. The source of this sequence is a woman in her 30s in good health. This CDR3 reads CASSLAFGELFF. The CDR3 nucleotides read TGCGCCAGCAGCTTGGCTTTCGGGGAGCTGTTTTTT.